The rows below give T cell receptor beta chains drawn from one sample of a study of early stage breast cancer tumors. Sequencing was performed with immunoSEQ multiplex PCR; in TCRdb, only in-frame clones are kept and a portion is missing. The sample comprises some 14,000 clones, 84% of which are singletons, and less than 5.5% rests with the top ten. Sequencing was carried out using normal breast tissue next to the tumor. These receptors came from a person younger than 45 with breast cancer. Each CDR3 is given with its conserved first and last residue. The order of the fields is V gene, clone size, J gene, D gene, CDR3 protein, CDR3 DNA. D genes are given only for firm matches. Clone size is not always given. Where it is, it says once, few, many or a class for expanded clones.

TRBV5-4	few	TRBJ2-7	NA	CASSSGLFYEQYF	TGTGCCAGCAGCTCCGGACTATTTTACGAGCAGTACTTC
TRBV5-5	once	TRBJ1-4	TRBD1	CASSSGQLNEKLFF	TGTGCCAGCAGTTCGGGACAGCTTAATGAAAAACTGTTTTTT
TRBV5-4	NA	TRBJ2-1	NA	CASSPTGAWEQFF	TGTGCCAGCAGCCCTACTGGGGCATGGGAGCAGTTCTTC
TRBV4-3	few	TRBJ2-7	NA	CASSQGAISYEQYF	TGCGCCAGCAGCCAAGGAGCCATCTCCTACGAGCAGTACTTC
TRBV11-1	NA	TRBJ2-3	NA	CASSRGTTDTQYF	TGTGCCAGCAGCCGGGGTACCACAGATACGCAGTATTTT
TRBV25-1	NA	TRBJ2-3	NA	CASSVGYTDTQYF	TGTGCCAGCAGTGTAGGATACACAGATACGCAGTATTTT
TRBV19	NA	TRBJ2-1	NA	CASSIDLGPAYNEQFF	TGTGCCAGTAGTATAGATCTGGGACCGGCCTACAATGAGCAGTTCTTC
TRBV19	NA	TRBJ2-1	TRBD1	CASRPKDGTGGWNVAYNEQFF	TGTGCCAGTAGACCAAAAGACGGGACAGGGGGCTGGAACGTGGCCTACAATGAGCAGTTCTTC
TRBV6-5	NA	TRBJ2-7	TRBD2	CASSYSTSGRAYEQYF	TGTGCCAGCAGTTACTCGACTTCAGGGAGGGCCTACGAGCAGTACTTC
TRBV9	NA	TRBJ2-1	TRBD2	CASSVAGTSTYNEQFF	TGTGCCAGCAGCGTAGCGGGGACTAGTACCTACAATGAGCAGTTCTTC
TRBV4-2	NA	TRBJ1-5	NA	CASSQNVGYGNQPQHF	TGTGCCAGCAGCCAAAATGTAGGGTACGGCAATCAGCCCCAGCATTTT
TRBV5-1	NA	TRBJ2-7	TRBD1	CASSFPGQGAGYEQYF	TGCGCCAGCAGCTTCCCGGGACAGGGGGCCGGGTACGAGCAGTACTTC
TRBV19	NA	TRBJ2-1	TRBD2	CATAVWREGLNEQFF	TGTGCCACCGCGGTATGGCGGGAGGGGTTAAATGAGCAGTTCTTC
TRBV5-1	NA	TRBJ2-3	NA	CASSLAGRTDTQYF	TGCGCCAGCAGCTTGGCGGGGAGAACAGATACGCAGTATTTT
TRBV4-2	NA	TRBJ2-2	TRBD2	CASSQGVAGGTGELFF	TGTGCCAGCAGCCAAGGAGTAGCGGGAGGAACCGGGGAGCTGTTTTTT
TRBV4-2	NA	TRBJ1-1	NA	CASSQVGGNTEAFF	TGTGCCAGCAGCCAAGTTGGGGGAAACACTGAAGCTTTCTTT
TRBV2	NA	TRBJ2-4	NA	CASRTDYTAWGSVKNIQYF	TGTGCCAGCAGAACTGACTATACGGCTTGGGGTAGCGTCAAAAACATTCAGTACTTC
TRBV19	NA	TRBJ2-3	NA	CASSPMGGWSGGTQYF	TGTGCCAGTAGTCCCATGGGTGGGTGGTCCGGGGGTACGCAGTATTTT
TRBV10-1	NA	TRBJ2-7	TRBD1	CASSGFGTGSPEQYF	TGCGCCAGCAGTGGATTCGGGACAGGTTCCCCCGAGCAGTACTTC
TRBV5-1	NA	TRBJ2-3	NA	CASRQEGVQLERF	TGCGCCAGCAGGCAGGAAGGGGTACAGCTAGAACGTTTT
TRBV7-7	NA	TRBJ2-5	NA	CASSLEGGIKETQYF	TGTGCCAGCAGCTTAGAGGGAGGCATAAAAGAGACCCAGTACTTC
TRBV30	NA	TRBJ2-2	NA	CAWSARGADTGELFF	TGTGCCTGGTCTGCGAGGGGGGCCGACACCGGGGAGCTGTTTTTT
TRBV5-6	NA	TRBJ1-4	NA	CASSLLTGSPNEKLFF	TGTGCCAGCAGCTTACTCACAGGGAGCCCAAATGAAAAACTGTTTTTT
TRBV6-4	once	TRBJ2-3	NA	CASSSQGTTDTQYF	TGTGCCAGCAGTAGCCAGGGGACCACAGATACGCAGTATTTT
TRBV4-1	NA	TRBJ2-3	NA	CASSSGLGPGTQYF	TGCGCCAGCAGCTCTGGACTTGGCCCAGGTACGCAGTATTTT
TRBV6-1	once	TRBJ2-5	NA	CASSEGRKETQYF	TGTGCCAGCAGTGAAGGAAGGAAAGAGACCCAGTACTTC
TRBV2	NA	TRBJ2-7	TRBD2	CASSEGGYYEQYF	TGTGCCAGCAGTGAGGGGGGGTACTACGAGCAGTACTTC
TRBV18	NA	TRBJ1-5	NA	CANSPALQPQHF	TGTGCCAACTCACCCGCCCTTCAGCCCCAGCATTTT
TRBV7-6	NA	TRBJ1-6	NA	CASSSMGTDNSPLHF	TGTGCCAGCAGCTCTATGGGAACTGATAATTCACCCCTCCACTTT
TRBV7-6	NA	TRBJ2-7	TRBD2	CASSLGSGTSGRAAPYEQYF	TGTGCCAGCAGCTTAGGGTCGGGGACTAGCGGGAGGGCCGCTCCCTACGAGCAGTACTTC
TRBV27	NA	TRBJ2-1	NA	CASSDGGWNEQFF	TGTGCCAGCAGTGATGGCGGTTGGAATGAGCAGTTCTTC
TRBV27	NA	TRBJ1-4	NA	CASRVIYEKLFF	TGTGCCAGCAGGGTCATTTACGAAAAACTGTTTTTT
TRBV5-1	NA	TRBJ2-7	NA	CASSLGDYEQYF	TGCGCCAGCAGCTTGGGAGACTACGAGCAGTACTTC
TRBV5-5	NA	TRBJ2-7	NA	CASSSRYEQYF	TGTGCCAGCAGCTCTCGTTACGAGCAGTACTTC
TRBV6-1	NA	TRBJ1-5	TRBD1	CASSERTGGSSNQPQHF	TGTGCCAGCAGTGAGCGGACAGGGGGTTCAAGCAATCAGCCCCAGCATTTT
TRBV7-8	once	TRBJ2-7	NA	CASRSTGPAREQYF	TGTGCCAGCAGATCGACAGGACCCGCGCGGGAGCAGTACTTC
TRBV11-2	NA	TRBJ2-1	TRBD2	CASSLTVAGEVDEQFF	TGTGCCAGCAGCTTAACGGTAGCGGGAGAGGTAGATGAGCAGTTCTTC
TRBV5-5	NA	TRBJ2-1	NA	CASSSSVLLYNEQFF	TGTGCCAGCTCAAGTTCGGTACTTCTGTACAATGAGCAGTTCTTC
TRBV28	NA	TRBJ2-7	TRBD2	CASSGGLAGGFSDEQYF	TGTGCCAGCAGTGGGGGACTAGCGGGAGGGTTCTCAGACGAGCAGTACTTC
TRBV7-2	NA	TRBJ2-1	NA	CASSYDRYNEQFF	TGTGCCAGCAGCTACGACAGGTACAATGAGCAGTTCTTC
TRBV2	NA	TRBJ2-1	TRBD2	CASSPGTSSYNEQFF	TGTGCCAGCAGCCCCGGGACTAGCTCCTACAATGAGCAGTTCTTC
TRBV2	few	TRBJ1-4	TRBD1	CASLSTGGYEKLFF	TGTGCCAGTCTATCGACAGGGGGTTATGAAAAACTGTTTTTT
TRBV4-1	NA	TRBJ2-3	NA	CASSQDHYQGTDTQYF	TGCGCCAGCAGCCAAGATCACTACCAGGGCACAGATACGCAGTATTTT
TRBV19	NA	TRBJ2-5	NA	CAPIAHPETQYF	TGTGCCCCCATCGCCCACCCAGAGACCCAGTACTTC
TRBV7-9	NA	TRBJ2-5	NA	CASSLWGETQYF	TGTGCCAGCAGCTTATGGGGGGAGACCCAGTACTTC
TRBV19	NA	TRBJ2-3	TRBD2	CASSRTSGRTVRLGTDTQYF	TGTGCCAGTAGTAGGACTAGCGGGAGAACAGTGAGACTGGGCACAGATACGCAGTATTTT
TRBV7-2	NA	TRBJ2-7	NA	CASSSTAVGAPYEQYF	TGTGCCAGCAGCTCCACAGCGGTGGGTGCACCCTACGAGCAGTACTTC
TRBV7-9	few	TRBJ2-2	NA	CASSLMVEYTGELFF	TGTGCCAGCAGCTTAATGGTGGAGTATACCGGGGAGCTGTTTTTT
TRBV5-5	NA	TRBJ2-5	TRBD1	CASGGQGASWETQYF	TGTGCCAGCGGAGGACAGGGCGCTTCTTGGGAGACCCAGTACTTC
TRBV7-2	NA	TRBJ2-3	TRBD2	CASSLALAGGGTDTQYF	TGTGCCAGCAGCTTAGCACTAGCGGGAGGAGGGACAGATACGCAGTATTTT
TRBV13	once	TRBJ2-5	TRBD2	CASSFSGAGEDETQYF	TGTGCCAGCAGCTTTTCCGGCGCGGGAGAGGATGAGACCCAGTACTTC
TRBV20-1	few	TRBJ1-5	NA	CSALGSGAQHF	TGCAGTGCTCTCGGATCGGGCGCCCAGCATTTT
TRBV5-1	NA	TRBJ1-2	NA	CASSFEGRNYGYTF	TGCGCCAGCAGTTTTGAGGGACGAAACTATGGCTACACCTTC